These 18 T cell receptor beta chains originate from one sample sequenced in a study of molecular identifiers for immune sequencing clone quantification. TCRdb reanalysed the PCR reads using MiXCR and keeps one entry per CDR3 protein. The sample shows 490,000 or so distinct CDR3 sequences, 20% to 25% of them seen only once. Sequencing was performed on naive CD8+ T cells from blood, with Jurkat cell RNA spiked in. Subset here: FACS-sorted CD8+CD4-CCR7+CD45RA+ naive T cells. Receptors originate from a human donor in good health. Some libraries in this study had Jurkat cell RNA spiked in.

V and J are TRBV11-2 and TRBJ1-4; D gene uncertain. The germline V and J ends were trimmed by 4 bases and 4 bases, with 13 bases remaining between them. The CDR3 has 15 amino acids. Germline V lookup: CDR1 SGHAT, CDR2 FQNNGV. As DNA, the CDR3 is TGTGCCAGCAGCTCGCCAGGACGCCGTAATGAAAAACTGTTTTTT. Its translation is CASSSPGRRNEKLFF. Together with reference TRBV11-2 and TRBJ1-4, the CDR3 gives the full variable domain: EAGVAQSPRYKIIEKRQSVAFWCNPISGHATLYWYQQILGQGPKLLIQFQNNGVVDDSQLPKDRFSAERLKGVDSTLKIQPAKLEDSAVYLCASSSPGRRNEKLFFGSGTQLSVL.

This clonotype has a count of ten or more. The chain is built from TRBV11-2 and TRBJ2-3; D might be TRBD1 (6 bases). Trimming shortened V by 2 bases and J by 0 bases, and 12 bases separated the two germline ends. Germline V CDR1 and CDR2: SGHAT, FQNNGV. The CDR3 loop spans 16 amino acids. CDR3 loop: CASSLLFTGSTDTQYF. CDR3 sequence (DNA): TGTGCCAGCAGCTTACTGTTTACAGGGAGCACAGATACGCAGTATTTT.

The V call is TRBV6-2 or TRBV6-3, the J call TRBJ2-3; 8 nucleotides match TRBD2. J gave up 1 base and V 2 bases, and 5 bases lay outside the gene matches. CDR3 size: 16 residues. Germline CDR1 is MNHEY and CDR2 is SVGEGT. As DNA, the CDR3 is TGTGCCAGCAGTTACGTAGCGGGAATTCGCACAGATACGCAGTATTTT. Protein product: CASSYVAGIRTDTQYF.

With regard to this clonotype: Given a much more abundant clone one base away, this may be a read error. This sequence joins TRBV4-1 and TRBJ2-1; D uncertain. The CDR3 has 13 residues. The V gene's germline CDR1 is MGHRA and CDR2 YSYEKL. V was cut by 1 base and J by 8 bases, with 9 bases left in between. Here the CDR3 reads CASSQACWDEQFF. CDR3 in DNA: TGCGCCAGCAGCCAAGCTTGTTGGGATGAGCAGTTCTTC.

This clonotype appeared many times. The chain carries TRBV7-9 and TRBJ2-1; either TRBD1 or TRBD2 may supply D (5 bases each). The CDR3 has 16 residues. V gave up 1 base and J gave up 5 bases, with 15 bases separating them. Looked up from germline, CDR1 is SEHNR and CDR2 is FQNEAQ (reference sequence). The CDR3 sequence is CASSLGFGTENNEQFF. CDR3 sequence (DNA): TGTGCCAGCAGCTTAGGGTTCGGGACGGAAAACAATGAGCAGTTCTTC.

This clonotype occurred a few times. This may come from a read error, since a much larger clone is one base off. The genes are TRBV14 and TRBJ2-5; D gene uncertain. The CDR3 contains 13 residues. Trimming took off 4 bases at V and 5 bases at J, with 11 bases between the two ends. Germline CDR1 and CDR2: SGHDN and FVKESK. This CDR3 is CASSRVRLETQYF. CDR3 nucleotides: TGTGCCAGCAGCCGAGTCCGCTTGGAGACCCAGTACTTC. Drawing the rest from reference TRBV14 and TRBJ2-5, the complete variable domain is EAGVTQFPSHSVIEKGQTVTLRCDPISGHDNLYWYRRVMGKEIKFLLHFVKESKQDESGMPNNRFLAERTGGTYSTLKVQPAELEDSGVYFCASSRVRLETQYFGPGTRLLVL.

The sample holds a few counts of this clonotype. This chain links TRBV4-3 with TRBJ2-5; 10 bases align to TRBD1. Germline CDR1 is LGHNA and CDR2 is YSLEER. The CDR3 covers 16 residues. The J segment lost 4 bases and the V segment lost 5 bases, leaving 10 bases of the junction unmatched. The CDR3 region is CASSGRQGAGIETQYF. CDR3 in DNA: TGCGCCAGCAGCGGGCGACAGGGGGCGGGTATAGAGACCCAGTACTTC.

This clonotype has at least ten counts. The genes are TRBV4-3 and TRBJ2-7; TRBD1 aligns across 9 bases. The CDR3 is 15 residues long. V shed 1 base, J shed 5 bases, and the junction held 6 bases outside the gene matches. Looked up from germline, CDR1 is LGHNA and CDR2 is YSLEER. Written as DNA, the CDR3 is TGCGCCAGCAGCCAAGGGCGGGGACAGGGCCACGAGCAGTACTTC. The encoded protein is CASSQGRGQGHEQYF.

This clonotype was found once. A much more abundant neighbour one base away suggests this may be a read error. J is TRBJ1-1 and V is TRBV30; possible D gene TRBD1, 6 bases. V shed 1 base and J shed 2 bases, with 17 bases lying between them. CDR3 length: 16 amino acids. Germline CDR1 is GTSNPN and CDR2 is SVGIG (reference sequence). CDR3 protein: CAWSGWWGGLNTEAFF. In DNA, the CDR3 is TGTGCCTGGAGTGGTTGGTGGGGGGGGCTTAACACTGAAGCTTTCTTT. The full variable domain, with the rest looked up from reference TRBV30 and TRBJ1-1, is SQTIHQWPATLVQPVGSPLSLECTVEGTSNPNLYWYRQAAGRGLQLLFYSVGIGQISSEVPQNLSASRPQDRQFILSSKKLLLSDSGFYLCAWSGWWGGLNTEAFFGQGTRLTVV.

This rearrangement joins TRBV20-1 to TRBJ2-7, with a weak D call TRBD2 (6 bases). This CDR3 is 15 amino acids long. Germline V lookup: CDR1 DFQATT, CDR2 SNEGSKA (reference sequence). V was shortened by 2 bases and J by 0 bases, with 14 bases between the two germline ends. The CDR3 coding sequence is TGCAGTGCTAGATTTACCGGGAGTAGCTCCTACGAGCAGTACTTC. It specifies CSARFTGSSSYEQYF.

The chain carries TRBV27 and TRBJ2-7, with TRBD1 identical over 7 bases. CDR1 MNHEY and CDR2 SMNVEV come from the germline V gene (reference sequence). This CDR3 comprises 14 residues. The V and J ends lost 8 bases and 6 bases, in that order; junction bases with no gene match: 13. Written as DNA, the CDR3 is TGTGCCAGCTCTTCCTGGACAGGTTCCCTCGAGCAGTACTTC. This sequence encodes CASSSWTGSLEQYF.

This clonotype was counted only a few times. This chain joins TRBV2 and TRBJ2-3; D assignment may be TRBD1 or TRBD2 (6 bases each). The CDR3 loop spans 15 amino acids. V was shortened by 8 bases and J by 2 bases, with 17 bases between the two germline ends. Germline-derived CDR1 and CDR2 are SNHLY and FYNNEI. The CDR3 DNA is TGTGCCAGCGTGGAGGGGCAGGGACACACAGATACGCAGTATTTT. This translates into CASVEGQGHTDTQYF.

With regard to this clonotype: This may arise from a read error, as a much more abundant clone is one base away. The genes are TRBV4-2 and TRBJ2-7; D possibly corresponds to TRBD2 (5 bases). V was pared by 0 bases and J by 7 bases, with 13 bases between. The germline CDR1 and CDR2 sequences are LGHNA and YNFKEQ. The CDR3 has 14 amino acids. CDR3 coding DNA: TGTGCCAGCAGCCAAGACATGCTTTCGGGGGAGCAGTACTTC. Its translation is CASSQDMLSGEQYF.

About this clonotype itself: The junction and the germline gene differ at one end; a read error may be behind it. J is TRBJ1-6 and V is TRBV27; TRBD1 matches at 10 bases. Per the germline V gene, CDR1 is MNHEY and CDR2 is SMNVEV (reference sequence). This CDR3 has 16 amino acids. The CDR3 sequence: CAGSSSAGTGASPLHF. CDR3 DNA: TGTGCCGGCAGCTCCAGCGCCGGGACAGGGGCTTCACCCCTCCACTTT.

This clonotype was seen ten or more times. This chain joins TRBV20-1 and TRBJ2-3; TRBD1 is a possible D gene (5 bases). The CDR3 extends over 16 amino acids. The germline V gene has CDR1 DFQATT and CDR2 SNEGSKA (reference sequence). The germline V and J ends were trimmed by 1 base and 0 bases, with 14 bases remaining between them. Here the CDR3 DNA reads TGCAGTGCTAGAGCCATCGACAGTAAGAGCACAGATACGCAGTATTTT. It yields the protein CSARAIDSKSTDTQYF.

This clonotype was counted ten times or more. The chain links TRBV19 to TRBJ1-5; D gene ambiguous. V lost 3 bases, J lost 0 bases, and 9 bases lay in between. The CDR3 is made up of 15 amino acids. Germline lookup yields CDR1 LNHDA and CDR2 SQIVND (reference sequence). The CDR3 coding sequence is TGTGCCAGTAGTATCTCGGAATATAGCAATCAGCCCCAGCATTTT. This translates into CASSISEYSNQPQHF. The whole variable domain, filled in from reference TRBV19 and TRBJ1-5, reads DGGITQSPKYLFRKEGQNVTLSCEQNLNHDAMYWYRQDPGQGLRLIYYSQIVNDFQKGDIAEGYSVSREKKESFPLTVTSAQKNPTAFYLCASSISEYSNQPQHFGDGTRLSIL.

CDR3 in amino acids: CASSHRLAGTYNEQFF. In DNA form, the CDR3 reads TGTGCCAGCAGCCATCGACTAGCGGGCACCTACAATGAGCAGTTCTTC. The rearrangement joins TRBV7-9 to TRBJ2-1, with TRBD2 identical over 10 bases. Germline lookup yields CDR1 SEHNR and CDR2 FQNEAQ (reference sequence). This CDR3 contains 16 residues. J gave up 2 bases and V 5 bases, and 6 bases lay outside the gene matches.

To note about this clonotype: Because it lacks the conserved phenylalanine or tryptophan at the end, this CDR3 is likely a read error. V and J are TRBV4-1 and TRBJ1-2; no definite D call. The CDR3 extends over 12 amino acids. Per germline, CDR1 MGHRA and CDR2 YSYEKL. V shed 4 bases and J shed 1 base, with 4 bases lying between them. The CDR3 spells CASSRSNYGYTL. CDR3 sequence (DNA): TGCGCCAGCAGCCGGAGTAACTATGGCTACACCCTC.